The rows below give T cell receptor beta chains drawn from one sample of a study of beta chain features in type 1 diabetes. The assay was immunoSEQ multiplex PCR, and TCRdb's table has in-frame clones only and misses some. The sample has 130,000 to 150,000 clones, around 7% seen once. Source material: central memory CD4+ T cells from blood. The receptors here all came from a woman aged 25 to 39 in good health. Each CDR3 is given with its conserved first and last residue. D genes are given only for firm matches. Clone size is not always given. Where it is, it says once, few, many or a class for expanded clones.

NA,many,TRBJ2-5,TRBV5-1,TGCGCCAGCAGCTTGGCGAGGGAGAAAGAGACCCAGTACTTC,CASSLAREKETQYF
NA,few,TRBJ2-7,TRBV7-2,TGTGCCAGCACTCCCAGTAGGGGATCCTACGAGCAGTACTTC,CASTPSRGSYEQYF
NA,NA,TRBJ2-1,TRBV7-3,TGTGCCAGCAGCCCAACCCCTAGCGTCAATGAGCAGTTCTTC,CASSPTPSVNEQFF
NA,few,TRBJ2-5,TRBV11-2,TGTGCCAGCAGCTTAGTCGGAGGGGGGGCAGAGACCCAGTACTTC,CASSLVGGGAETQYF
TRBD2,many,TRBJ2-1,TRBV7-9,TGTGCCAGCTTCGGTGACCTAGCGGGAGGTAATGAGCAGTTCTTC,CASFGDLAGGNEQFF
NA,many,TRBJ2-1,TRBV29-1,TGCAGCGTTGGACTAGGAGGGGTGGTAGGCAATGAGCAGTTCTTC,CSVGLGGVVGNEQFF
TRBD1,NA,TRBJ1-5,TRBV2,TGTGCCAGCAGGGACAGGGGGGGGCAGCCCCAGCATTTT,CASRDRGGQPQHF
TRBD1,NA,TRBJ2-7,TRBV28,TGTGCCAGCAGCCGCACCTCAGGGGGAAGGGCCGAGCAGTACTTC,CASSRTSGGRAEQYF
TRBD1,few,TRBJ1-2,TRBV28,TGTGCCAGCAGTCCGCCGACAGGGATGGATGGCTACACCTTC,CASSPPTGMDGYTF
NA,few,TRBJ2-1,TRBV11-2,TGTGCCAGCAGTCAGAGCCAGGGCTACAATGAGCAGTTCTTC,CASSQSQGYNEQFF
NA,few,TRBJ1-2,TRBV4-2,TGTGCCAGCAGCCAAGGCGGCGGAGGCAAAGACTATGGCTACACCTTC,CASSQGGGGKDYGYTF
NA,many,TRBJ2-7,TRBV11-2,TGTGCCAGCAGTGTCGGGTTCAGCTCCTACGAGCAGTACTTC,CASSVGFSSYEQYF
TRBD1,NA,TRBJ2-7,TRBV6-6,TGTGCCAGCAGTCTCCGACAGGGGTACGAGCAGTACTTC,CASSLRQGYEQYF
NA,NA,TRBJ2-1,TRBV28,TGTGCCAGCAGTTTATCCAACAATGAGCAGTTCTTC,CASSLSNNEQFF
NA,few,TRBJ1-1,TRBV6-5,TGTGCCAGCAGTTACTCGAGGACACCAGCTTTCTTT,CASSYSRTPAFF
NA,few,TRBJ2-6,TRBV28,TGTGCCACCATCAAAGAGATAGGCGGTGGGGCCAACGTCCTGACTTTC,CATIKEIGGGANVLTF
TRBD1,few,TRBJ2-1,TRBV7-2,TGTGCCAGCAGCCCTTACCGGGACAGGGGGCTCTCCTACAATGAGCAGTTCTTC,CASSPYRDRGLSYNEQFF
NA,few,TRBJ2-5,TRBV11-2,TGTGCCAGCAGCCGAGGACTTCTCCAAGAGACCCAGTACTTC,CASSRGLLQETQYF
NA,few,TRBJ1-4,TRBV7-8,TGTGCCAGCAGCTCCCTACGAACAACTAATGAAAAACTGTTTTTT,CASSSLRTTNEKLFF
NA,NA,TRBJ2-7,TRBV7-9,TGTGCCAGCAGCCGGGAGCGCTTCGAGCAGTACTTC,CASSRERFEQYF
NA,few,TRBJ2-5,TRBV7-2,TGTGCCAGCAGCTTAGTATATGGGCCGGAGACCCAGTACTTC,CASSLVYGPETQYF
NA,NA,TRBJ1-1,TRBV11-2,TGTGCCAGCAGCTTAGTAGGGGGCACTGAAGCTTTCTTT,CASSLVGGTEAFF
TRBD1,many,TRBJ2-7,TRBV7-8,TGTGCCAGCAGCACTGGGACAGGAGGATTGAAAGAGCAGTACTTC,CASSTGTGGLKEQYF
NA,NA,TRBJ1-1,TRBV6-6,TGTGCCAGCAGTCGGGAGTCTGAAGCTTTCTTT,CASSRESEAFF
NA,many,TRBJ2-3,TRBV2,TGTGCCAGCAGTGAGGTTTCGGGGTATGGCACAGATACGCAGTATTTT,CASSEVSGYGTDTQYF
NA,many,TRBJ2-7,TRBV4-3,TGCGCCAGCAGAGGGAGCATATCACCGTCCTACGAGCAGTACTTC,CASRGSISPSYEQYF
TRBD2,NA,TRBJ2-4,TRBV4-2,TGTGCCAGCAGCCAAGATCTGGGACTAGCGGTAACACACCCCAAAAACATTCAGTACTTC,CASSQDLGLAVTHPKNIQYF
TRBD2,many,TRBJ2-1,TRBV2,TGTGCCAGCAAAACTAGCGGGACCCTCAATGAGCAGTTCTTC,CASKTSGTLNEQFF
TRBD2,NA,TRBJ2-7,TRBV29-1,TGCAGCGTTGGGACGACTAGCGGGGTTACCTACGAGCAGTACTTC,CSVGTTSGVTYEQYF
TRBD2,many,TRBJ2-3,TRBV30,TGTGCCTGGGAAGGTAGCGGGGATACGCAGTATTTT,CAWEGSGDTQYF
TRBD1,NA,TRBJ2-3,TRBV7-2,TGTGCCAGCAGTCGACAGGGGAATCCTAGCACAGATACGCAGTATTTT,CASSRQGNPSTDTQYF
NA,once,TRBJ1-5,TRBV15,TGTGCCACCAGCAGGCCTGGGGGGAAAAGCAATCAGCCCCAGCATTTT,CATSRPGGKSNQPQHF
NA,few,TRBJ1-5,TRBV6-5,TGTGCCAGCAGTGTACAGGTCGGAGGCAATCAGCCCCAGCATTTT,CASSVQVGGNQPQHF
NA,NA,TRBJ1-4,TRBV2,TGTGCCAGCAGTGAAGCAATAGGGGAACTGTTTTTT,CASSEAIGELFF
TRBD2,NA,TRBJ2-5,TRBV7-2,TGTGCCAGCAGCGGAAGACTAGCGGGAGGTCTGGGGGAGACCCAGTACTTC,CASSGRLAGGLGETQYF
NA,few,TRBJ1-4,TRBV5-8,TGTGCCAGCAGCTTGGGGGACACGGCAACTAATGAAAAACTGTTTTTT,CASSLGDTATNEKLFF
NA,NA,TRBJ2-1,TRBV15,TGTGCCACCAGCAGAGATCTTAAGGGAGGCTACAATGAGCAGTTCTTC,CATSRDLKGGYNEQFF
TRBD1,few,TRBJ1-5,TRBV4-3,TGCGCCAGCAGCCAAGTTGCAGGGGGGAATCAGCCCCAGCATTTT,CASSQVAGGNQPQHF
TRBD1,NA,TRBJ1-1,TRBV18,TGTGCCAGCTCACCAAATCGACAGGGGTACACTGAAGCTTTCTTT,CASSPNRQGYTEAFF
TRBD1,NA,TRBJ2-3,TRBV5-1,TGCGCCAGCAGCTTGACTAGACAGGGTGGCGATACGCAGTATTTT,CASSLTRQGGDTQYF
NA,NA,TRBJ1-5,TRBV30,TGTGCCTGTTCCCCAATTGGGGGGGGTAATCAGCCCCAGCATTTT,CACSPIGGGNQPQHF
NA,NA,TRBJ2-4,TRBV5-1,TGCGCCAGCAGCTTGGGACAGAAAAACATTCAGTACTTC,CASSLGQKNIQYF